These T cell receptor beta chains were read from a single sample in a study of brain T cells in children with intractable seizures. The protocol was immunoSEQ multiplex PCR, while the TCRdb copy is restricted to in-frame clones and leaves out a portion. The sample lists around 80,000 clones, about 90% occurring once. Sequences were derived from peripheral blood, sampled at surgery. The receptors derive from a girl aged 2 to 9 with Rasmussen encephalitis and intractable seizures. The CDR3 runs from the conserved cysteine through the conserved F or W. The D gene is left open where the match is weak. Some rows mark clone size as missing; the rest say once, few, many or name a class of expanded clone.

d_call clone_size j_call v_call cdr3_aa cdr3_nt
TRBD1 NA TRBJ1-2 TRBV6-1 CASSGADRAGYTF TGTGCCAGCAGTGGAGCGGACAGGGCGGGCTACACCTTC
TRBD1 NA TRBJ1-2 TRBV18 CASSPGGTGAFNYGYTF TGTGCCAGCTCACCAGGCGGGACAGGGGCTTTTAACTATGGCTACACCTTC
TRBD2 NA TRBJ2-3 TRBV2 CASSERGTSGRMRTQYF TGTGCCAGCAGTGAAAGGGGGACTAGCGGGAGAATGAGGACGCAGTATTTT
NA NA TRBJ1-4 TRBV6-5 CASSRGGEKLFF TGTGCCAGCAGCAGGGGTGGTGAAAAACTGTTTTTT
NA once TRBJ2-1 TRBV27 CASSPGTFNEQFF TGTGCCAGCAGTCCCGGGACCTTCAATGAGCAGTTCTTC
NA NA TRBJ1-5 TRBV28 CASSWDSNQPQHF TGTGCCAGCAGCTGGGACAGCAATCAGCCCCAGCATTTT
NA NA TRBJ1-5 TRBV6-5 CASSPGYPSNQPQHF TGTGCCAGCAGTCCGGGATACCCTAGCAATCAGCCCCAGCATTTT
TRBD1 NA TRBJ1-2 TRBV19 CASGTGYGYTF TGTGCCTCTGGGACAGGGTATGGCTACACCTTC
NA few TRBJ1-4 TRBV7-9 CASSFESATNEKLFF TGTGCCAGCAGCTTTGAGTCCGCAACTAATGAAAAACTGTTTTTT
TRBD1 NA TRBJ1-5 TRBV30 CAWSRGQGRSQPQHF TGTGCCTGGAGCCGAGGACAGGGAAGGAGTCAGCCCCAGCATTTT
NA NA TRBJ1-1 TRBV19 CASSITVRSGTFF TGTGCCAGTAGTATAACCGTGCGAAGCGGAACTTTCTTT
NA NA TRBJ1-6 TRBV28 CASMTPPHSYNSPLHF TGTGCCAGCATGACGCCTCCTCATTCCTATAATTCACCCCTCCACTTT
NA NA TRBJ1-1 TRBV11-3 CASSLRTATEAFF TGTGCCAGCAGCTTACGGACAGCCACTGAAGCTTTCTTT
NA NA TRBJ1-1 TRBV7-9 CACQDRYTEAFF TGTGCCTGCCAAGACAGATACACTGAAGCTTTCTTT
NA once TRBJ2-1 TRBV15 CATGGNEQFF TGTGCCACCGGGGGTAATGAGCAGTTCTTC
NA NA TRBJ1-6 TRBV2 CASSDLGPAEGNSPLHF TGTGCCAGCAGTGATCTTGGGCCCGCAGAGGGCAATTCACCCCTCCACTTT
TRBD2 NA TRBJ2-1 TRBV19 CASSIPPSGSNEQFF TGTGCCAGTAGTATACCCCCTAGCGGGAGCAATGAGCAGTTCTTC
NA NA TRBJ2-3 TRBV4-2 CASSQDDGTDTQYF TGTGCCAGCAGCCAAGATGATGGGACAGATACGCAGTATTTT
NA NA TRBJ1-2 TRBV6-5 CASRGQAPLGYTF TGTGCCAGCAGGGGCCAGGCCCCCCTGGGCTACACCTTC
TRBD1 once TRBJ2-7 TRBV3-1/TRBV3-2 CASSHPGQGDREQYF TGTGCCAGCAGCCATCCGGGACAGGGGGACCGCGAGCAGTACTTC
NA NA TRBJ2-3 TRBV7-3 CASSPRVGFTIPTDSDTQYF TGTGCCAGCAGCCCCCGGGTAGGCTTCACAATCCCCACAGATTCGGATACGCAGTATTTT
TRBD1 once TRBJ1-1 TRBV29-1 CSVADRVYTEAFF TGCAGCGTCGCGGACAGGGTATACACTGAAGCTTTCTTT
TRBD1 NA TRBJ1-4 TRBV7-9 CASRMTGPNEKLFF TGTGCCAGCAGGATGACAGGGCCTAATGAAAAACTGTTTTTT
TRBD1 NA TRBJ1-1 TRBV19 CASSLMGQVNTEAFF TGTGCCAGTAGTTTAATGGGACAGGTGAACACTGAAGCTTTCTTT
TRBD1 NA TRBJ1-5 TRBV5-1 CASSSGQGDNQPQHF TGCGCCAGCAGCTCGGGACAGGGGGACAATCAGCCCCAGCATTTT
NA NA TRBJ1-2 TRBV4-2 CASSQATGPLGYGYTF TGTGCCAGCAGCCAAGCCACCGGACCCCTTGGGTATGGCTACACCTTC
NA NA TRBJ2-5 TRBV24-1 CATSGGYRDQETQYF TGTGCCACCAGTGGGGGGTACAGGGACCAAGAGACCCAGTACTTC
NA NA TRBJ1-1 TRBV6-1 CASSERGNTEAFF TGTGCCAGCAGTGAACGGGGGAACACTGAAGCTTTCTTT
TRBD2 NA TRBJ2-3 TRBV7-9 CASSFGLAGTDTQYF TGTGCCAGCAGCTTCGGACTAGCGGGAACAGATACGCAGTATTTT
TRBD1 NA TRBJ1-2 TRBV3-1/TRBV3-2 CASSLREGAGGYTF TGTGCCAGCAGCCTACGGGAGGGGGCCGGTGGCTACACCTTC
NA few TRBJ2-1 TRBV9 CASSVANGGTYNEQFF TGTGCCAGCAGCGTAGCAAACGGGGGCACCTACAATGAGCAGTTCTTC
TRBD1 NA TRBJ1-6 TRBV25-1 CASRSRTGPSSYNSPLHF TGTGCCAGCAGATCCCGGACAGGGCCCAGCTCCTATAATTCACCCCTCCACTTT
TRBD2 once TRBJ2-3 TRBV7-9 CASSLPSGGSDTQYF TGTGCCAGCAGCTTACCTAGCGGGGGGTCAGATACGCAGTATTTT
TRBD2 NA TRBJ2-3 TRBV7-6 CASSLASGGSTDTQYF TGTGCCAGCAGCTTGGCTAGCGGGGGAAGCACAGATACGCAGTATTTT
TRBD2 NA TRBJ2-2 TRBV7-3 CASSPGTSGRRTGELFF TGTGCCAGCAGCCCCGGCACTAGCGGGAGACGGACCGGGGAGCTGTTTTTT
NA NA TRBJ2-7 TRBV2 CASSDLVGDLSPDEQYF TGTGCCAGCAGTGATCTGGTTGGGGACCTGTCTCCCGACGAGCAGTACTTC
TRBD1 NA TRBJ2-5 TRBV29-1 CSSRTGRPLQETQYF TGCAGCTCCCGGACAGGGAGGCCCTTACAAGAGACCCAGTACTTC
NA NA TRBJ1-6 TRBV2 CASSEARMGGSPLHF TGTGCCAGCAGTGAAGCAAGGATGGGGGGGTCACCCCTCCACTTT
NA NA TRBJ1-4 TRBV7-9 CASSSQRGGGEKLFF TGTGCCAGCAGCTCCCAACGAGGAGGTGGTGAAAAACTGTTTTTT
NA NA TRBJ2-3 TRBV29-1 CSPRYSPTDTQYF TGCAGCCCACGCTATTCCCCGACAGATACGCAGTATTTT
NA NA TRBJ2-7 TRBV15 CATSRDRSGSEQYF TGTGCCACCAGCAGAGACCGATCGGGGTCCGAGCAGTACTTC
NA NA TRBJ2-2 TRBV24-1 CATSFTNTGELFF TGTGCCACCAGCTTCACGAACACCGGGGAGCTGTTTTTT
NA NA TRBJ2-2 TRBV19 CASILTGKAGITGELFF TGTGCCAGTATCCTAACAGGGAAAGCGGGGATCACCGGGGAGCTGTTTTTT
NA once TRBJ2-5 TRBV27 CASSSRWEGGEETQYF TGTGCCAGCAGTTCCCGTTGGGAGGGGGGAGAGGAGACCCAGTACTTC
NA NA TRBJ1-2 TRBV19 CASTPTAAYGYTF TGTGCCAGTACCCCGACAGCGGCCTATGGCTACACCTTC
NA NA TRBJ1-4 TRBV7-9 CASSPVRLSEKLFF TGTGCCAGCAGCCCGGTACGGTTGAGCGAAAAACTGTTTTTT
NA NA TRBJ1-1 TRBV2 CASSDLRNTEAFF TGTGCCAGCAGTGACCTCAGGAACACTGAAGCTTTCTTT
TRBD2 NA TRBJ2-1 TRBV6-1 CASSEGGGGLHYNEQFF TGTGCCAGCAGTGAAGGGGGCGGGGGACTCCATTACAATGAGCAGTTCTTC
NA NA TRBJ2-5 TRBV5-1 CASSLAGESKETQYF TGCGCCAGCAGCTTGGCGGGAGAAAGCAAAGAGACCCAGTACTTC
NA NA TRBJ2-5 TRBV7-8 CASSLVSGVGQETQYF TGTGCCAGCAGCTTAGTCTCCGGGGTAGGGCAAGAGACCCAGTACTTC
NA NA TRBJ2-5 TRBV5-6 CASSLWGGETQYF TGTGCCAGCAGCTTGTGGGGTGGAGAGACCCAGTACTTC
NA once TRBJ1-1 TRBV20-1 CSADRPTEAFF TGCAGTGCTGACAGGCCCACTGAAGCTTTCTTT
TRBD2 once TRBJ2-1 TRBV19 CASSMVGGTSGRNEQFF TGTGCCAGTAGTATGGTCGGCGGGACTAGCGGACGGAATGAGCAGTTCTTC
NA NA TRBJ1-2 TRBV7-9 CASSLFGGYTF TGTGCCAGCAGCTTATTCGGGGGCTACACCTTC
TRBD2 NA TRBJ2-3 TRBV19 CASSIRAASGRTTDTQYF TGTGCCAGTAGTATCCGCGCCGCTAGCGGGAGGACCACAGATACGCAGTATTTT
NA NA TRBJ1-1 TRBV6-6 CASSYGSPGTEAFF TGTGCCAGCAGTTATGGGAGTCCGGGCACTGAAGCTTTCTTT
NA few TRBJ1-5 TRBV5-5 CASSLYSHQPQHF TGTGCCAGCAGCTTGTACAGCCACCAGCCCCAGCATTTT
NA NA TRBJ2-5 TRBV11-2 CASNGGDLETQYF TGTGCCAGCAACGGGGGCGATCTAGAGACCCAGTACTTC
NA NA TRBJ2-7 TRBV7-3 CASSPSPPYEQYF TGTGCCAGCAGCCCCAGTCCACCCTACGAGCAGTACTTC
TRBD1 NA TRBJ1-6 TRBV29-1 CSVPSTGVVLGSPLHF TGCAGCGTCCCTTCGACAGGGGTGGTTTTAGGTTCACCCCTCCACTTT